This T cell receptor beta chain was recorded in a study of control samples from healthy donors and cancer patients. Method: immunoSEQ multiplex PCR; TCRdb's copy keeps in-frame clones and lacks some. This sample has over 90,000 clones, with 92% found just once. The CDR3 runs to 11 residues. Per the germline V gene, CDR1 is DFQATT and CDR2 is SNEGSKA (reference sequence). Trimming stripped 4 bases from V and 5 bases from J, with 8 bases between. This TCR was recovered from a woman aged 18-29 years in good health. Sequencing input: blood. The chain links TRBV20-1 to TRBJ2-5; unclear D gene. CDR3 region: CSAIVGETQYF. As DNA, the CDR3 is TGCAGTGCTATTGTTGGGGAGACCCAGTACTTC.